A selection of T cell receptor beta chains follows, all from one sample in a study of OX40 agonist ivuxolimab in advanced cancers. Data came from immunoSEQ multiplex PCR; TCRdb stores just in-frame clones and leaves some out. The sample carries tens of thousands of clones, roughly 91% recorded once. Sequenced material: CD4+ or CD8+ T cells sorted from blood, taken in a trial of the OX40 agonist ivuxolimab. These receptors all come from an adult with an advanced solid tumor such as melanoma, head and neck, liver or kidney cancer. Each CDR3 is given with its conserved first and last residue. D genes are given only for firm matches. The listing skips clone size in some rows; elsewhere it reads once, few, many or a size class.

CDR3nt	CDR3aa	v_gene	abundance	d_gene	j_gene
TGTGCCAGCTCAGAGGGACTTCAGGGGCAGTTCTTC	CASSEGLQGQFF	TRBV18	once	.	TRBJ2-1
TGTGCCAGCAGCCGAACCGACATCTACGAGCAGTACTTC	CASSRTDIYEQYF	TRBV5-4	once	.	TRBJ2-7
TGCGCCAGCGGCTGGGACAGGGAGACCGAGCAGTACTTC	CASGWDRETEQYF	TRBV10-2	.	TRBD1	TRBJ2-7
TGTGCCAGCAGTGTACAGGGACCCCATGAAAAACTGTTTTTT	CASSVQGPHEKLFF	TRBV28	.	.	TRBJ1-4
TGCGCCAGCAGCTTGGTTCCCGGTCAAGAGACCCAGTACTTC	CASSLVPGQETQYF	TRBV5-1	few	.	TRBJ2-5
TGTGCCAGCTCACCCATAGAGGGACAACCTGGATACTTC	CASSPIEGQPGYF	TRBV18	.	.	TRBJ2-7
TGTGCCAGCAGGAACAGATACGAGCAGTACTTC	CASRNRYEQYF	TRBV6-1	.	.	TRBJ2-7
TGTGCCAGCAGCTTGTATGAGACCCAGTACTTC	CASSLYETQYF	TRBV5-6	.	.	TRBJ2-5
TGTGCCAGCAGCTCTCAGGGGGCGTCTTTCGACTATGGCTACACCTTC	CASSSQGASFDYGYTF	TRBV5-5	.	TRBD1	TRBJ1-2
TGTGCCAGCAGTGAAGCGTGGAGGGGGATGGGGTATGGCTACACCTTC	CASSEAWRGMGYGYTF	TRBV6-1	few	.	TRBJ1-2
TGTGCCAGCAGTTATAGCGGAAACTCTGGAAACACCATATATTTT	CASSYSGNSGNTIYF	TRBV6-6	.	.	TRBJ1-3
TGCAGCGTTGAGCGGGGTACGGGGACTGAAGCTTTCTTT	CSVERGTGTEAFF	TRBV29-1	.	.	TRBJ1-1
TGTGCCAGCAGCTTCAAACAGGGGGCCAATGAGCAGTTCTTC	CASSFKQGANEQFF	TRBV5-4	once	TRBD1	TRBJ2-1
TGTGCCACCAGCAGTCATTCGGGAGCGGGAGCGGATTACAATGAGCAGTTCTTC	CATSSHSGAGADYNEQFF	TRBV15	.	TRBD2	TRBJ2-1
TGTGCCAGCGGGGGAAGTAATAGCAATCAGCCCCAGCATTTT	CASGGSNSNQPQHF	TRBV2	once	.	TRBJ1-5
TGTGCCAGCACGGACAGGCCGTTCACTGAAGCTTTCTTT	CASTDRPFTEAFF	TRBV6-5	.	TRBD1	TRBJ1-1
TGTGCCATCAGTGCCGGCGGGAGCACAGATACGCAGTATTTT	CAISAGGSTDTQYF	TRBV10-3	.	.	TRBJ2-3
TGCGCCAGCAGCCAAGGTCGGGACAGGGTTGGTGGCTACACCTTC	CASSQGRDRVGGYTF	TRBV4-3	.	TRBD1	TRBJ1-2
TGTGCCAGCAGTTCCCAGACAGGCGTCAATGAGCAGTTCTTC	CASSSQTGVNEQFF	TRBV6-5	.	.	TRBJ2-1
TGCAGCGTTGAAGGGGTCGCGGTAGGCAATGAGCAGTTCTTC	CSVEGVAVGNEQFF	TRBV29-1	.	.	TRBJ2-1
TGTGCCAGCAGCTCAGGGACTAGCGCTGATACGCAGTATTTT	CASSSGTSADTQYF	TRBV11-2	.	TRBD2	TRBJ2-3
TGTGCCAGCAGAAGGACTAGCGGGGTAAATAATGAGCAGTTCTTC	CASRRTSGVNNEQFF	TRBV5-6	.	TRBD2	TRBJ2-1
TGTGCCAGCAGTGCAATGCCAGAGTATCAGCCCCAGCATTTT	CASSAMPEYQPQHF	TRBV6-5	once	.	TRBJ1-5
TGTGCCAGAAGCTCCGTGTTGACAGGGGCTATGGGTCAGCCCCAGCATTTT	CARSSVLTGAMGQPQHF	TRBV5-3	.	TRBD1	TRBJ1-5
TGTGCCAGCAGCCGTGGATCTTACGAGCAGTACTTC	CASSRGSYEQYF	TRBV6-5	.	.	TRBJ2-7
TGTGCCTGGTCCTACAGGGGGGTACGCTACGAGCAGTACTTC	CAWSYRGVRYEQYF	TRBV30	few	TRBD1	TRBJ2-7
TGCGCCAGCATATCCGAGGAGAACATTCAGTACTTC	CASISEENIQYF	TRBV5-1	.	.	TRBJ2-4
TGCGCCAGCAGGGAGGGGACACAAGAGACCCAGTACTTC	CASREGTQETQYF	TRBV5-1	.	.	TRBJ2-5
TGTGCCAGCAGCCGCGCAGGGGTGGGGGGCAATCAGCCCCAGCATTTT	CASSRAGVGGNQPQHF	TRBV6-6	once	.	TRBJ1-5
TGTGCCAGCAGCTTAGCGTGGGCTAGCGGGCGCCTGTACCAAGAGACCCAGTACTTC	CASSLAWASGRLYQETQYF	TRBV7-8	.	TRBD2	TRBJ2-5
TGTGCCAGCAGTCCCCCCCTAGTCCGGGGAAACACCATATATTTT	CASSPPLVRGNTIYF	TRBV28	.	.	TRBJ1-3
TGTGCCAGCAGTGAAGCCCGGTCAGGGCCCTACTCTGGAAACACCATATATTTT	CASSEARSGPYSGNTIYF	TRBV6-1	.	.	TRBJ1-3
TGCGCCAGCAGCCAAGTTCTTAGCGGACTAACTCAAGAGACCCAGTACTTC	CASSQVLSGLTQETQYF	TRBV4-3	.	.	TRBJ2-5
TGCGCCAGCAGCTTGGATGGCCCTCGCTACGAGCAGTACTTC	CASSLDGPRYEQYF	TRBV5-1	.	.	TRBJ2-7
TGTGCCAGCTCACCTCTAGCGGACACCGGGGAGCTGTTTTTT	CASSPLADTGELFF	TRBV18	.	TRBD2	TRBJ2-2
TGTGCCAGCAGTTCTTCTGGCGGGAGGGTCTACAATGAGCAGTTCTTC	CASSSSGGRVYNEQFF	TRBV28	.	TRBD2	TRBJ2-1
TGTGCCAGCAGTTCAAACGGAGTTGTCAATCAGCCCCAGCATTTT	CASSSNGVVNQPQHF	TRBV27	.	.	TRBJ1-5
TGTGCCAGCAGCGTAATTAGCGGGATTAACTACGAGCAGTACTTC	CASSVISGINYEQYF	TRBV7-2	.	TRBD2	TRBJ2-7
TGTGCCAGCAGTCCAGGGACAGGGTACCACAATGAGCAGTTCTTC	CASSPGTGYHNEQFF	TRBV27	.	TRBD1	TRBJ2-1
TGTGCCAGTAGTAAATACCCCCCTAGCGGGAGGAAACAAGAGACCCAGTACTTC	CASSKYPPSGRKQETQYF	TRBV19	once	TRBD2	TRBJ2-5
TGTGCCTGGAGTGTAACCTACGAGCAGTACTTC	CAWSVTYEQYF	TRBV30	.	.	TRBJ2-7
TGCAGCGTTGCCGGGACTAGCGGGCTCACAGATACGCAGTATTTT	CSVAGTSGLTDTQYF	TRBV29-1	.	TRBD2	TRBJ2-3
TGTGCCAGCAGCTTCGGACAGGGCGTAACGGAGACCCAGTACTTC	CASSFGQGVTETQYF	TRBV7-9	.	TRBD1	TRBJ2-5
TGTGCCAGCAGCTTTCTGGGACTTAGCTCTGGGGCCAACGTCCTGACTTTC	CASSFLGLSSGANVLTF	TRBV5-6	.	.	TRBJ2-6
TGTGCCATCACTTTCGGTCGGGAGGGGTACGAGCAGTACTTC	CAITFGREGYEQYF	TRBV10-3	.	TRBD2	TRBJ2-7
TGCGCCAGCAGCCCGGGACTAGCAGGAGTCACAGATACGCAGTATTTT	CASSPGLAGVTDTQYF	TRBV5-1	.	TRBD2	TRBJ2-3
TGTGCCGTCGCCCCGGGACAGTTTTTATTGCATCAGCCCCAGCATTTT	CAVAPGQFLLHQPQHF	TRBV27	.	TRBD1	TRBJ1-5
TGTGCCAGCTCACCATTGGACAGGGTCGACTATGGCTACACCTTC	CASSPLDRVDYGYTF	TRBV18	.	TRBD1	TRBJ1-2
TGTGCCAGCCGGACTAGCGGGGGGACCTACGAGCAGTACTTC	CASRTSGGTYEQYF	TRBV6-6	.	TRBD2	TRBJ2-7
TGTGCCAGCAGCTTGGTGACGCAAACAACTAATGAAAAACTGTTTTTT	CASSLVTQTTNEKLFF	TRBV7-2	.	.	TRBJ1-4
TGTGCCAGCAGTTTATCAGTAGGGTATCAGCCCCAGCATTTT	CASSLSVGYQPQHF	TRBV28	.	.	TRBJ1-5
TGTGCCTGGAGGCGCTGGGGACAGGGAGGAAGTGAGCAGTTCTTC	CAWRRWGQGGSEQFF	TRBV30	.	TRBD1	TRBJ2-1
TGTGCCATCGCCTCCGGGGGCAACAGCAATCAGCCCCAGCATTTT	CAIASGGNSNQPQHF	TRBV28	.	.	TRBJ1-5
TGTGCCAGCAGCCCTGGGGGGGTAGGAGTTTCTGGAAACACCATATATTTT	CASSPGGVGVSGNTIYF	TRBV7-9	.	.	TRBJ1-3
TGTGCCAGTAATCCCCAGTGGGGGACCCAGAACACCGGGGAGCTGTTTTTT	CASNPQWGTQNTGELFF	TRBV19	once	.	TRBJ2-2